This TCR beta chain appears in the sequencing data of a study of read filtering for tumor transcriptome and immune sequencing (dated by TCRdb to about 2020). In the study overall: The cohort was composed of more than 16 male and 14 female patients, with a mean age of approximately 70 years and an age range of roughly 47 to 90. By revised international staging, 8 or 9 patients were R-ISS I, 16 were R-ISS II and 6 or 7 were R-ISS III. After DNase treatment, whole-transcriptome libraries were prepared using the TruSeq RNA Access Library Prep Kit. TCR-region mapped reads per sample ranged from about 4.05 to 11 million with IR-seq versus only about 75 to 1273 with RNA-seq. Using the same bone marrow samples, the study compared TCR repertoires obtained by targeted immune repertoire sequencing with those obtained by bulk whole-transcriptome sequencing. One main goal was a read-filtering strategy for immune repertoire data, in particular deciding whether clonotypes backed by only one read should be removed.

TCR libraries were constructed from about 400 ng RNA using the Immunoverse kit, and molecular barcoded adaptors covering alpha/delta and beta/gamma chains were employed. TCR library preparation used the same RNA that was used for transcriptome sequencing. An Illumina HiSeq 4000 with 2 x 150 cycles was used to sequence the TCR libraries. The paper's processing steps were these. Using MiXCR, which included quality filtering and error correction, TCR reads were aligned to human V, D, J and C references and then assembled into CDR3 clonotypes. Clonotype counts and gene usage diversity were analyzed with the tcR package in R. For inspection of raw mapping reads, RNA-seq reads were mapped by STAR aligner version 2.5.3a onto GRCh37 of the human genome. To test how sequencing depth affected the clonotypes detected, IR-seq fastq files were randomly downsampled with Seqtk 1.3. The public reads were reanalyzed by TCRdb: fastp trimming at Q25, MiXCR alignment, in-frame beta chains only. For every CDR3 protein sequence, its rows merge into one entry that carries the most common genes and DNA. The authors' filters were not applied to this entry. The sample table contains about 58,000 distinct CDR3 sequences; only one count was recorded for roughly 12% of them. 16% of the sample comes from the top ten.

Bone marrow was sampled from every patient at the time of active disease. Bone marrow mononuclear cells were isolated by Ficoll-Hypaque density gradient centrifugation. Myeloma plasma cells were removed and CD138-negative cells were collected by negative selection after labeling with CD138 magnetic microbeads on a MACS separator. Flow cytometry with CD138 antibodies on an Attune NxT was used to check how pure the isolated cells were. TRIzol reagent was used to extract total RNA, which was then quantified with a NanoDrop spectrophotometer. For each patient, paired RNA-seq and IR-seq were run on the CD138-negative bone marrow sample from that patient. This clonotype came up many times. Its target antigen remains unknown. The record has no base qualities; no much larger clone is one base away. The full study reports these points: In IR-seq, single-read clonotypes were roughly 86% of clonotypes but around 3.2% of total reads; in RNA-seq they were approximately 73% of clonotypes and more than 40% of reads. IR-seq captured clonotypes at much higher depth and more reliably than RNA-seq, and smaller IR-seq throughput sufficed to identify most shared clonotypes. The correlation between IR-seq and RNA-seq shared clonotype proportions was increased by removal of single-read clonotypes. Rather than purified T cells, the sorted CD138-negative fraction was a mixed bone marrow immune population.

V loses 3 bases of germline sequence and J loses 12 bases, and the interval between the two ends is 18 bases. As encoded in the germline V gene, CDR1 is MNHEY while CDR2 is SVGAGI. The CDR3, from cysteine to phenylalanine, totals 14 residues. Only the CDR3 part of the read is kept: 42 bases, read in frame from the first base. The origin of this receptor is a donor at least 40 years old with multiple myeloma. Sequencing input: a population of CD138-negative cells sorted from bone marrow. The cell subset or site label here, explained by the study, means: bone marrow mononuclear cells depleted of CD138+ plasma/myeloma cells by negative magnetic selection. This chain joins TRBV6-5 to TRBJ2-1; perhaps TRBD2 is the D gene, with 5 bases matching. The DNA reads as follows: TGTGCCAGCAGTTATGGGCAGGAAGGAGAGGGGCAGTTCTTC. This yields the protein CASSYGQEGEGQFF.